Shown below are 21 T cell receptor beta chains from a single sample sequenced in a study of blood T cell repertoires in COVID-19. This table comes from immunoSEQ multiplex PCR, and its TCRdb copy is limited to in-frame clones, with some not included. The repertoire includes 230,000 or so clones, roughly 76% of them detected once, and around 7.5% sits in the top ten. The specimen was peripheral blood. The receptor source for this set is a woman older than 75 with COVID-19, enrolled during active disease.

This rearrangement joins TRBV5-1 to TRBJ2-5, with TRBD1 matching over 8 bases. Germline trimming cut 4 bases from V and 2 bases from J; bases unmatched to any gene: 10. This CDR3 comprises 16 residues. CDR1 is SGHRS and CDR2 is YFSETQ in the germline V gene. The CDR3 loop is CASSGGTGVPQETQYF. In DNA, the CDR3 is TGCGCCAGCAGCGGGGGGACAGGCGTACCTCAAGAGACCCAGTACTTC.

The V gene is TRBV10-3, the J gene TRBJ2-1; 10 nucleotides align to TRBD2. Germline CDR1 ENHRY, CDR2 SYGVKD. CDR3 length equals 16 residues. With V trimmed by 2 bases and J by 7 bases, 8 bases remained unmatched. This chain's CDR3 is CAISEGISGRQNEQFF. In nucleotides, the CDR3 is TGTGCCATCAGTGAGGGTATTAGCGGGAGGCAAAATGAGCAGTTCTTC.

With respect to this clone: The same CDR3 arises from other DNA sequences in this sample as well. This chain connects TRBV5-1 to TRBJ1-6; TRBD1 aligns across 9 bases. CDR1 is SGHRS, CDR2 YFSETQ, per germline. The CDR3 is 13 amino acids. J was trimmed by 19 bases and V by 7 bases; bases with no gene match: 15. CDR3 protein: CASGRDREFTPHF. CDR3 DNA sequence: TGCGCCAGCGGGAGGGACAGGGAATTCACCCCTCACTTT.

V is TRBV3-1 (or the pseudogene TRBV3-2) and J is TRBJ1-1; 7 nucleotides agree with TRBD1. The CDR3 covers 16 residues. V lost 5 bases to trimming and J lost 4 bases; unmatched junction nucleotides: 13. Germline CDR1 LGHDT, CDR2 YNNKEL (reference sequence). The CDR3, as DNA: TGTGCCAGCAGCTATGGGACAGTTTTTTCTGCCACTGAAGCTTTCTTT. Its translation: CASSYGTVFSATEAFF.

The V gene is TRBV4-2, the J gene TRBJ1-2, with 8 bases lining up with TRBD1. This CDR3 comprises 13 residues. The germline gives CDR1 LGHNA, CDR2 YNFKEQ. The V segment lost 6 bases and the J segment 0 bases; nucleotides outside the gene matches: 0. The CDR3 loop reads CASRDRANYGYTF. CDR3 sequence (DNA): TGTGCCAGCAGGGACAGGGCTAACTATGGCTACACCTTC.

V is TRBV7-2 and J is TRBJ1-1; D remains ambiguous. Germline lookup yields CDR1 SGHTA and CDR2 FQGNSA. The CDR3 covers 14 residues. With 0 bases removed from V and 4 bases from J, the gap between germline ends came to 9 bases. The CDR3 loop reads CASSLARGTTEAFF. Written as DNA, the CDR3 is TGTGCCAGCAGCTTAGCCCGGGGTACCACTGAAGCTTTCTTT.

The chain joins TRBV6-5 to TRBJ1-5; D is possibly TRBD1 (5 bases). The CDR3 runs 14 residues. CDR1 is MNHEY, CDR2 SVGAGI, per germline. Trimming cost V 4 bases and J 4 bases, with 11 bases left between them. CDR3 amino acids: CASSWGGRNQPQHF. CDR3 nucleotides: TGTGCCAGCAGTTGGGGGGGAAGGAATCAGCCCCAGCATTTT.

The chain links TRBV27 to TRBJ2-7; D may be TRBD2 (6 bases). This CDR3 spans 15 amino acids. Trimming stripped 0 bases from V and 5 bases from J, with 14 bases between. Germline V gene lookup returns CDR1 MNHEY and CDR2 SMNVEV (reference sequence). The CDR3 coding sequence is TGTGCCAGCAGTTTATCGTGGGGGAGGAGCAACGAGCAGTACTTC. Amino acid sequence: CASSLSWGRSNEQYF.

The V and J genes are TRBV28 and TRBJ2-5; D is possibly TRBD2 (6 bases). Trimming cost V 5 bases and J 8 bases, with 12 bases left between them. The CDR3 extends over 12 amino acids. Germline V CDR1 and CDR2: MDHEN, SYDVKM. In nucleotides, the CDR3 is TGTGCCAGCAGTCCTAGCGCCCCCACCCAGTACTTC. Its translation is CASSPSAPTQYF.

This clone was picked up a small number of times. This chain joins TRBV2 and TRBJ1-3; possible D gene TRBD1, 5 bases. Trimming stripped 5 bases from V and 0 bases from J, with 14 bases between. CDR1 SNHLY and CDR2 FYNNEI come from the germline V gene. The CDR3 is made up of 16 amino acids. In DNA, the CDR3 is TGTGCCAGCAGTTATGTCAGGGCCTACTCTGGAAACACCATATATTTT. Amino acid sequence: CASSYVRAYSGNTIYF.

The CDR3 region has the DNA TGTGCCAGCAGCTCGGACAGGGGGACGTTGAGCTACACCTTC. This translates into CASSSDRGTLSYTF. The V and J genes are TRBV5-6 and TRBJ1-2; the match to TRBD1 covers 10 bases. Looked up from germline, CDR1 is SGHDT and CDR2 is YYEEEE. Trimming cost V 3 bases and J 9 bases; bases outside gene matches: 8. This CDR3 has 14 amino acids.

V is TRBV5-1 and J is TRBJ1-3; TRBD1 matches 7 bases. Losses at the gene ends were 0 bases for V and 4 bases for J; bases not matched to a gene: 4. The germline CDR1 and CDR2 sequences are SGHRS and YFSETQ. The CDR3 has 15 amino acids. CDR3 sequence reads: CASSLEGARGNTIYF. The CDR3 DNA sequence: TGCGCCAGCAGCTTGGAGGGGGCGCGGGGAAACACCATATATTTT.

The V and J genes are TRBV11-2 and TRBJ2-2; tentatively, D is TRBD2 (5 bases). Germline V gives CDR1 SGHAT, CDR2 FQNNGV. V was clipped by 7 bases and J by 1 base, with 25 bases between them. There are 19 residues in the CDR3. DNA for the CDR3: TGTGCCAGCACCATCAGAGGAGGAGAGGCTCGGAAGAACACCGGGGAGCTGTTTTTT. Residues: CASTIRGGEARKNTGELFF.

This clone came up once. The V call is TRBV30, the J call TRBJ2-3; 8 bases agree with TRBD1. Trimming removed 2 bases from V and 8 bases from J; junction bases left unmatched: 9. Germline values: CDR1 GTSNPN, CDR2 SVGIG (reference sequence). The CDR3 totals 14 residues. The CDR3 reads CAWSMTGVVRTQYF. The CDR3 nucleotides are TGTGCCTGGAGTATGACAGGGGTTGTGCGTACGCAGTATTTT.

The gene calls are TRBV5-5 and TRBJ2-5, with 8 nucleotides matching TRBD1. The length of the CDR3 is 14 residues. Germline V gene sequence: CDR1 SGHKS, CDR2 YYEKEE (reference sequence). J lost 5 bases, V lost 5 bases, and 8 bases had no gene match. The CDR3 DNA reads as TGTGCCAGCAGGTACAGGGGGAGTGGGGAGACCCAGTACTTC. Translation: CASRYRGSGETQYF.

This rearrangement joins TRBV2 to TRBJ1-1; D unclear. V was clipped by 6 bases and J by 6 bases, with 17 bases between them. Germline V gene lookup returns CDR1 SNHLY and CDR2 FYNNEI. The CDR3 consists of 14 residues. The CDR3 loop reads CASSPVVGLPEAFF. Written as DNA, the CDR3 is TGTGCCAGCAGCCCCGTTGTTGGGCTCCCTGAAGCTTTCTTT.

This chain connects TRBV7-2 to TRBJ1-1, with a tentative D call TRBD1 (5 bases). The CDR3 is made up of 16 amino acids. V lost 1 base and J lost 4, with 16 bases in between. The germline gives CDR1 SGHTA, CDR2 FQGNSA. CDR3 region: CASSLEGGGVGTEAFF. Written as DNA, the CDR3 is TGTGCCAGCAGCTTAGAAGGAGGAGGGGTCGGCACTGAAGCTTTCTTT.

This chain joins TRBV3-1 (or the pseudogene TRBV3-2) and TRBJ1-2; D is ambiguous. This CDR3 has 16 residues. V lost 0 bases and J lost 8, with 19 bases in between. CDR1 and CDR2 (germline): LGHDT, YNNKEL (reference sequence). As DNA, the CDR3 is TGTGCCAGCAGCCAAGATTCGGCAGGATACGCGGGGGGCTACACCTTC. Protein product: CASSQDSAGYAGGYTF.

The CDR3 nucleotides read TGTGCCAGCAGCCAAGATAACTCCGGCACAGATACGCAGTATTTT. Translated, it gives CASSQDNSGTDTQYF. The gene calls are TRBV3-1 (or the pseudogene TRBV3-2) and TRBJ2-3; D call uncertain. Trimming cost V 0 bases and J 1 base, with 8 bases left between them. The CDR3 sequence is 15 residues long. Per the germline V gene, CDR1 is LGHDT and CDR2 is YNNKEL (reference sequence).

The rearrangement links TRBV19 to TRBJ1-2, with a weak D call TRBD1 (6 bases). This CDR3 has 13 residues. The germline gives CDR1 LNHDA, CDR2 SQIVND (reference sequence). Written as DNA, the CDR3 is TGTGCAACTTCCAGGGGTACCTCCTATGGCTACACCTTC. Translation: CATSRGTSYGYTF.

The V and J genes are TRBV7-9 and TRBJ2-3, with TRBD1 matching over 8 bases. The ends lost 5 bases at V and 1 base at J; junction bases unmatched: 8. The V gene's germline CDR1 is SEHNR and CDR2 FQNEAQ (reference sequence). The length of the CDR3 is 16 residues. The CDR3, as DNA: TGTGCCAGCAGCCCCGGGACAGGCGCCGGCACAGATACGCAGTATTTT. Its translation: CASSPGTGAGTDTQYF.